Listed here are 15 T cell receptor beta chains from one sample, sequenced in a study of blood T cell repertoires in COVID-19 (dated by TCRdb to 2018 to 2021). The library came from the immunoSEQ multiplex PCR assay. In TCRdb, the immuneACCESS table is reduced to in-frame sequences with V and J assigned. These tables do not hold every clone; where another copy was compared, an unresolved V gene accounts for under half, and the others remain unexplained. This sample has roughly 120,000 clones in its table, and 70% to 90% of those were observed once. Together, the top ten hold roughly 1.4% of the sample. The material sequenced was peripheral blood. Receptors originate from a man aged 40-50 years with acute or convalescent COVID-19.

The V gene is TRBV11-2, the J gene TRBJ2-7; D is undetermined. This CDR3 is 14 amino acids long. The V gene lost 5 bases and the J gene lost 5 bases, with 16 bases spanning the gap. CDR1 SGHAT and CDR2 FQNNGV come from the germline V gene. CDR3 bases: TGTGCCAGCAGCCCTGAATTAGCCGTCCACGAGCAGTACTTC. This gives the protein CASSPELAVHEQYF.

The chain is built from TRBV5-1 and TRBJ1-1; D is perhaps TRBD1 (6 bases). The CDR3 runs to 15 residues. CDR1 and CDR2 from the germline V gene are SGHRS and YFSETQ. The V end was cut by 1 base, the J end by 1 base, with 11 bases between. CDR3 residues: CASSLYLRGNTEAFF. The DNA of the CDR3 is TGCGCCAGCAGCTTGTACCTCAGGGGGAACACTGAAGCTTTCTTT.

This rearrangement joins TRBV2 to TRBJ2-1; D possibly corresponds to TRBD2 (6 bases). V was cut by 8 bases and J by 6 bases, with 11 bases left in between. CDR1 SNHLY and CDR2 FYNNEI come from the germline V gene. This CDR3 has 12 amino acids. CDR3 residues: CASLGGGNEQFF. CDR3 DNA: TGTGCCAGCTTGGGGGGTGGCAATGAGCAGTTCTTC.

The rearrangement uses TRBV6-5 and TRBJ1-1; D is undetermined. The CDR3 loop spans 15 amino acids. Germline CDR1 MNHEY, CDR2 SVGAGI. Trimming shortened V by 0 bases and J by 1 base, and 9 bases separated the two germline ends. CDR3: CASSYSRPGNTEAFF. In nucleotides, the CDR3 is TGTGCCAGCAGTTACTCCCGTCCGGGGAACACTGAAGCTTTCTTT.

The chain is built from TRBV12-3 or TRBV12-4 and TRBJ2-3; D is possibly TRBD2 (5 bases). With 2 bases removed from V and 7 bases from J, the gap between germline ends came to 10 bases. The CDR3 loop spans 13 amino acids. The CDR3 region has the DNA TGTGCCAGCAGTTTAATGGAGGCACATACGCAGTATTTT. Encoded protein: CASSLMEAHTQYF.

As concerns this clone: The sample carries other DNA sequences with the same CDR3. The CDR3 is CASSLTGNTEAFF. The CDR3 nucleotides read TGTGCCAGCAGTTTAACAGGGAACACTGAAGCTTTCTTT. The V and J genes are TRBV6-5 and TRBJ1-1, with a tentative D call TRBD1 (5 bases). CDR1 is MNHEY, CDR2 SVGAGI, per germline. The CDR3 has 13 residues. V was shortened by 4 bases and J by 1 base, with 7 bases between the two germline ends.

A single count supports this clone. This chain joins TRBV7-8 and TRBJ1-1, with TRBD1 identical over 8 bases. The CDR3 contains 14 residues. J gave up 2 bases and V 4 bases, and 3 bases lay outside the gene matches. In germline, CDR1 is SGHVS, CDR2 FQNEAQ. The CDR3 spells CASSSGTGNTEAFF. CDR3 DNA sequence: TGTGCCAGCAGCTCCGGGACAGGAAACACTGAAGCTTTCTTT.

V and J are TRBV28 and TRBJ1-5; the match to TRBD1 covers 8 bases. With 5 bases clipped from V and 0 bases from J, the junction kept 3 bases outside the gene matches. Looked up from germline, CDR1 is MDHEN and CDR2 is SYDVKM. The CDR3 has 15 residues. CDR3 protein: CASSRQGNSNQPQHF. CDR3 DNA sequence: TGTGCCAGCAGTAGACAGGGGAATAGCAATCAGCCCCAGCATTTT. Supplemented by reference TRBV28 and TRBJ1-5, the full variable domain reads DVKVTQSSRYLVKRTGEKVFLECVQDMDHENMFWYRQDPGLGLRLIYFSYDVKMKEKGDIPEGYSVSREKKERFSLILESASTNQTSMYLCASSRQGNSNQPQHFGDGTRLSIL.

The table lists this clone with a few counts. This chain links TRBV12-3 or TRBV12-4 with TRBJ1-1, with a possible D match to TRBD1 (6 bases). V was trimmed by 8 bases and J by 3 bases, leaving 13 bases between them. The CDR3 is 13 residues long. This CDR3 is CASAIYRDTEAFF. CDR3 in DNA: TGTGCCAGCGCGATATACAGGGACACTGAAGCTTTCTTT.

V gene TRBV23-1 combines with J gene TRBJ1-1; D remains ambiguous. TRBV23-1 is reported as an ORF; its role is uncertain. V was shortened by 0 bases and J by 1 base, with 12 bases between the two germline ends. This CDR3 comprises 16 residues. CDR3 residues: CASSQSREGENTEAFF. CDR3 DNA: TGCGCCAGCAGTCAATCTCGGGAGGGCGAGAACACTGAAGCTTTCTTT.

This clone was observed a few times. The CDR3 region has the DNA TGCGCCAGCAGCTTGACGAGCGGGAGTCGAGATACGCAGTATTTT. The encoded protein is CASSLTSGSRDTQYF. V and J are TRBV5-1 and TRBJ2-3; TRBD2 aligns across 8 bases. There are 15 residues in the CDR3. CDR1 is SGHRS, CDR2 YFSETQ, per germline. The V segment lost 1 base and the J segment 5 bases; nucleotides outside the gene matches: 6.

The chain uses TRBV30 and TRBJ1-5, with 12 bases matching TRBD1. The CDR3 runs 17 residues. V dropped 1 base and J dropped 2; count of bases not matched to a gene: 6. Germline CDR1 reads GTSNPN; CDR2 reads SVGIG (reference sequence). CDR3 nucleotides: TGTGCCTGGAGTGCCGGGACAGGGGGCCGTGGCAATCAGCCCCAGCATTTT. It encodes CAWSAGTGGRGNQPQHF. Together with reference TRBV30 and TRBJ1-5, the CDR3 gives the full variable domain: SQTIHQWPATLVQPVGSPLSLECTVEGTSNPNLYWYRQAAGRGLQLLFYSVGIGQISSEVPQNLSASRPQDRQFILSSKKLLLSDSGFYLCAWSAGTGGRGNQPQHFGDGTRLSIL.

The chain uses TRBV12-3 or TRBV12-4 and TRBJ1-6, with D tentatively TRBD1 (5 bases). This CDR3 comprises 12 residues. Trimming took 3 bases from V and 9 from J, leaving 6 bases between them. Here the CDR3 DNA reads TGTGCCAGCAGTTTTCAGGGTTCACCCCTCCACTTT. Translation: CASSFQGSPLHF.

This clone was observed once. The CDR3 nucleotides are TGCGCCAGCAGCTTGGCCGGCAGGGGTAGCAATCAGCCCCAGCATTTT. Its translation: CASSLAGRGSNQPQHF. This chain connects TRBV5-1 to TRBJ1-5; maybe TRBD1 (6 bases). V shed 0 bases and J shed 0 bases, with 10 bases lying between them. Germline CDR1 SGHRS, CDR2 YFSETQ. CDR3 length equals 16 residues.

The chain has TRBV4-3 and TRBJ2-1; TRBD1 is a possible D gene (6 bases). Per germline, CDR1 LGHNA and CDR2 YSLEER. The ends were cut back, 5 bases at V and 2 bases at J, with 13 bases in the middle. CDR3 size: 15 residues. CDR3: CASSARGDPYNEQFF. Here the CDR3 DNA reads TGCGCCAGCAGCGCCAGGGGCGACCCCTACAATGAGCAGTTCTTC.